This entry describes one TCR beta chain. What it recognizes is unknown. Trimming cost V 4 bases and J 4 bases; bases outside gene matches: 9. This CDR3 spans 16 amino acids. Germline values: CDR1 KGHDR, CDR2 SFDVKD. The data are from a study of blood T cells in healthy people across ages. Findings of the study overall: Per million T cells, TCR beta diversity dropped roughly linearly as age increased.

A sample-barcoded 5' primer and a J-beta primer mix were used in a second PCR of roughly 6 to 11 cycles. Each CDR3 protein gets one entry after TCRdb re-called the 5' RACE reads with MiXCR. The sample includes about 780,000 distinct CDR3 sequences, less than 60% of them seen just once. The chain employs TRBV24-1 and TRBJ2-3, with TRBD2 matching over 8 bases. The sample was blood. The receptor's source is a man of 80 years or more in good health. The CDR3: CATSDRSGSWSDTQYF. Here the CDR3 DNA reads TGTGCCACCAGTGACCGGAGCGGGAGCTGGTCAGATACGCAGTATTTT.